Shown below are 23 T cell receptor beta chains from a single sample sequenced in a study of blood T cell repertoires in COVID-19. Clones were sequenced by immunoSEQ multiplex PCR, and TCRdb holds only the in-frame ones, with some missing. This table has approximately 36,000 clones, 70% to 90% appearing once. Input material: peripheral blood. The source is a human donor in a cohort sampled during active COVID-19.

CDR3 DNA: TGCGCCAGCAGTCAATCGCGGGCTAGCGGGTTTAGCTCCTACGAGCAGTACTTC. It translates to CASSQSRASGFSSYEQYF. This chain connects TRBV23-1 to TRBJ2-7; TRBD2 agrees at 8 bases. TRBV23-1 carries the ORF label, with uncertain function. J gave up 0 bases and V 0 bases, and 10 bases lay outside the gene matches. The CDR3 sequence is 18 residues long.

DNA for the CDR3: TGTGCCACTCGTTTAAACACTGAAGCTTTCTTT. This translates into CATRLNTEAFF. The rearrangement joins TRBV6-5 to TRBJ1-1; no clear D gene. Trimming shortened V by 10 bases and J by 2 bases, and 8 bases separated the two germline ends. Germline CDR1 and CDR2: MNHEY and SVGAGI. The CDR3 spans 11 residues.

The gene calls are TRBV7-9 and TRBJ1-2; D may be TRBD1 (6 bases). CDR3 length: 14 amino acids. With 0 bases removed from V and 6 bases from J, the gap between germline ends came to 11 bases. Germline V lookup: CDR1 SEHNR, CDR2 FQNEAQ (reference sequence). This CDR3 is CASSLARQGHGYTF. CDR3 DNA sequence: TGTGCCAGCAGCTTAGCCCGGCAGGGGCATGGCTACACCTTC.

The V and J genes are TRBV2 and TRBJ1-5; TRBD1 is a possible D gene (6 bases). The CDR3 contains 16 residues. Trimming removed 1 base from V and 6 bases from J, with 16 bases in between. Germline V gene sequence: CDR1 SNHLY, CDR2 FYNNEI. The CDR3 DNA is TGTGCCAGCAGTGAAGAGCGGGGGCGCTCCGGTCAGCCCCAGCATTTT. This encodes CASSEERGRSGQPQHF.

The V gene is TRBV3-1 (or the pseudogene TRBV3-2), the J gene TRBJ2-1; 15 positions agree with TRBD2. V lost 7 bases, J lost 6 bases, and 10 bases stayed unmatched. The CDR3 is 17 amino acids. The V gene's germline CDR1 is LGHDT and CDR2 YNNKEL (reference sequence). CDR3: CASTRTRTSGGGNEQFF. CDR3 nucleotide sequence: TGTGCCAGCACCCGGACCCGGACTAGCGGGGGGGGCAATGAGCAGTTCTTC.

CDR3 coding DNA: TGCGCCAGCAGCTTGGTGTCAGGACAGAACACCGGGGAGCTGTTTTTT. Residues: CASSLVSGQNTGELFF. The V and J genes are TRBV5-1 and TRBJ2-2; a weak D match, TRBD1 (5 bases). There are 16 residues in the CDR3. CDR1 SGHRS and CDR2 YFSETQ come from the germline V gene. V was pared by 0 bases and J by 1 base, with 10 bases between.

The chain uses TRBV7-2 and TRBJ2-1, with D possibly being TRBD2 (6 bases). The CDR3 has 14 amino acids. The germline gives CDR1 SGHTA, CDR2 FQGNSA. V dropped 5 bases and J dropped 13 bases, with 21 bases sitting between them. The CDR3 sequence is CASSPTLAGSDQFF. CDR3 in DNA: TGTGCCAGCAGCCCGACGTTGGCGGGGTCCGATCAGTTCTTC.

The CDR3 coding sequence is TGTGCCAGCAGCTTCGTCACAGATACGCAGTATTTT. Protein product: CASSFVTDTQYF. V is TRBV12-3 or TRBV12-4 and J is TRBJ2-3; no definite D call. The CDR3 sequence is 12 residues long. Trimming took 6 bases from V and 2 from J, leaving 6 bases between them.

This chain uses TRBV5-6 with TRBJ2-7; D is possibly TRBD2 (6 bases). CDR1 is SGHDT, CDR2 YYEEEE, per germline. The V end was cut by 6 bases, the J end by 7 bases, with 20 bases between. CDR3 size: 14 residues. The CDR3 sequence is CASIGGSVGEEQYF. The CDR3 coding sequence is TGTGCCAGCATCGGGGGTAGTGTGGGAGAGGAGCAGTACTTC.

CDR3 coding DNA: TGTGCCAGTAGCCCTGGTCAGGCGGGCTATCAGCCCCAGCATTTT. It translates to CASSPGQAGYQPQHF. The chain links TRBV19 to TRBJ1-5; D uncertain. CDR3 length: 15 amino acids. The V end lost 6 bases, the J end lost 5 bases, and 17 bases lay between the germline ends. Germline V gene lookup returns CDR1 LNHDA and CDR2 SQIVND (reference sequence).

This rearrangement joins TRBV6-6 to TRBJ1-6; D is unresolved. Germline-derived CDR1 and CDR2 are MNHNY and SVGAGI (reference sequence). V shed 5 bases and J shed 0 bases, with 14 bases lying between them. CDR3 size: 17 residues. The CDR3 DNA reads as TGTGCCAGCAGTCCAAGTCCGTCGAGCTCCTATAATTCACCCCTCCACTTT. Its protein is CASSPSPSSSYNSPLHF.

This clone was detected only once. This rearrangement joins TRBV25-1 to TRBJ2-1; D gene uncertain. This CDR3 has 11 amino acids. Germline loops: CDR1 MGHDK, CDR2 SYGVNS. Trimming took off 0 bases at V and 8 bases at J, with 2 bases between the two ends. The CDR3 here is CASSEYDEQFF. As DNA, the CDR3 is TGTGCCAGCAGTGAATACGATGAGCAGTTCTTC.

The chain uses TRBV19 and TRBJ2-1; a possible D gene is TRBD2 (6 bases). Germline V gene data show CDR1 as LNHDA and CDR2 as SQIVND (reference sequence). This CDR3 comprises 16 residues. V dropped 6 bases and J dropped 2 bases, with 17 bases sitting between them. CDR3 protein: CASRAGIGDTYNEQFF. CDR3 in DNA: TGTGCCAGTAGGGCGGGGATCGGCGACACCTACAATGAGCAGTTCTTC. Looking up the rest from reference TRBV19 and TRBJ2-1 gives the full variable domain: DGGITQSPKYLFRKEGQNVTLSCEQNLNHDAMYWYRQDPGQGLRLIYYSQIVNDFQKGDIAEGYSVSREKKESFPLTVTSAQKNPTAFYLCASRAGIGDTYNEQFFGPGTRLTVL.

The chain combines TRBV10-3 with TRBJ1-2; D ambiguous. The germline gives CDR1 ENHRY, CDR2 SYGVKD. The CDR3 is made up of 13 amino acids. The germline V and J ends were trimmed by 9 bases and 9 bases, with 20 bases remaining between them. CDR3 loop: CAIREPGPASYTF. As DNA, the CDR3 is TGTGCCATACGGGAGCCGGGCCCAGCGAGCTACACCTTC.

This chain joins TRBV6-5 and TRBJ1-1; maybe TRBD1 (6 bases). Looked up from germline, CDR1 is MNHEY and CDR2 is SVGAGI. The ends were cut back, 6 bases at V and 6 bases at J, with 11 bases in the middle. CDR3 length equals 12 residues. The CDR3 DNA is TGTGCCAGCAGCACAGGGAGGGCTGAAGCTTTCTTT. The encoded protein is CASSTGRAEAFF.

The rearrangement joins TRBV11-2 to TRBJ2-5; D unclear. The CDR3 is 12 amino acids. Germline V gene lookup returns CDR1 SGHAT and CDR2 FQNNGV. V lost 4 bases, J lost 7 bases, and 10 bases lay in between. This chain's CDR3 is CASSSFPRTQYF. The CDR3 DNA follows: TGTGCCAGCAGCTCTTTCCCCAGGACCCAGTACTTC.

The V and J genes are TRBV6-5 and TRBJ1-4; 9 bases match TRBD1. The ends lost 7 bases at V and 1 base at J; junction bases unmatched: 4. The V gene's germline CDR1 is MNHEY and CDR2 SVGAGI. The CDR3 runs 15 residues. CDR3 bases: TGTGCCAGCAAGGGACAGGGTTTAACTAATGAAAAACTGTTTTTT. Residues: CASKGQGLTNEKLFF.

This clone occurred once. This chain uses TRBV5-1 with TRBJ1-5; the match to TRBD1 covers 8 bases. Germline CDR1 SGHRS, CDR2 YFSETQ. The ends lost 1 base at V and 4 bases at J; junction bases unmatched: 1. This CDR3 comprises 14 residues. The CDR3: CASSLTGGNQPQHF. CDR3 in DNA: TGCGCCAGCAGCTTGACAGGGGGAAATCAGCCCCAGCATTTT.

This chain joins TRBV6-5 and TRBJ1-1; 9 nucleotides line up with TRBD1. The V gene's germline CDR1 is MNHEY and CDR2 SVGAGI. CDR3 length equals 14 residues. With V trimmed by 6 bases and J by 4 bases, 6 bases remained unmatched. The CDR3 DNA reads TGTGCCAGCAGACCGGACAGGGGTGGCACTGAAGCTTTCTTT. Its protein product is CASRPDRGGTEAFF.

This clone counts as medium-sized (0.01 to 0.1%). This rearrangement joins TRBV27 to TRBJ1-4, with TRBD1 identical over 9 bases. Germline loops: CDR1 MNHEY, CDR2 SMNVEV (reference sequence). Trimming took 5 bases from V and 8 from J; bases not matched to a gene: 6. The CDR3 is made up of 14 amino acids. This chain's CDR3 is CASSHRGPGEKLFF. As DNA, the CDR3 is TGTGCCAGCAGTCACAGGGGGCCGGGGGAAAAACTGTTTTTT.

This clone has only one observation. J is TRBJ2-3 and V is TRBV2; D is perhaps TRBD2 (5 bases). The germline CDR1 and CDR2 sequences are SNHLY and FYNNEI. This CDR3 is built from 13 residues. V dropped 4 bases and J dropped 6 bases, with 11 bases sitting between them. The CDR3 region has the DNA TGTGCCAGCAGTGGTGAGGGAACCGATACGCAGTATTTT. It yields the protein CASSGEGTDTQYF.

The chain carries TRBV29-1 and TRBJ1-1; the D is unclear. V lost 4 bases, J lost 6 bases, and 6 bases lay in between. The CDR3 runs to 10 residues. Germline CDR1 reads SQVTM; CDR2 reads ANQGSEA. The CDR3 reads CSVGVSEAFF. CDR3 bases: TGCAGCGTTGGAGTCTCTGAAGCTTTCTTT.

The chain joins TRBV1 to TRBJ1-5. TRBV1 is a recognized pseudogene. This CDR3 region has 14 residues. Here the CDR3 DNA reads TGCACCAGCAGCCCGGGGGGGTTCGGCCAGCCCCAGCATTTT. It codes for CTSSPGGFGQPQHF.